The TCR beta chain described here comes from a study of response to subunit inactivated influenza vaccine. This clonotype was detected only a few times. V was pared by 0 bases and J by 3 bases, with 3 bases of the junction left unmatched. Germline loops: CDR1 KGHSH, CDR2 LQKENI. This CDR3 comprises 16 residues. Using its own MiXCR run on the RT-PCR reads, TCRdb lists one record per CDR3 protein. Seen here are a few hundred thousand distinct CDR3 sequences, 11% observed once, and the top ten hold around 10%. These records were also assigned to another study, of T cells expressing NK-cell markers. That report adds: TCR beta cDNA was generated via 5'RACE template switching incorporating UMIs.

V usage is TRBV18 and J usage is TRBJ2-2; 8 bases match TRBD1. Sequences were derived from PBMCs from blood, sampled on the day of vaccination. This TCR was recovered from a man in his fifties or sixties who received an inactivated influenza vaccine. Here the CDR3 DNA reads TGTGCCAGCTCACCACCGGACAGGGTCCACACCGGGGAGCTGTTTTTT. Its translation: CASSPPDRVHTGELFF.